What follows describes a single T cell receptor (beta chain). Its antigen is not known. The data originate from a study of T cell responses to AZD1222 COVID-19 vaccine. Trimming removed 8 bases from V and 6 bases from J, with 12 bases in between. The CDR3 consists of 13 residues. Germline loops: CDR1 SGHDT, CDR2 YYEEEE. Assay: immunoSEQ multiplex PCR; the TCRdb copy retains only in-frame clones and omits some. The table has approximately 140,000 clones, about 90% seen once. General observations from the study: At study baseline, merely more than 5 AZD1222 recipients were seropositive. The study sampled repertoires only after the peak T cell response. Unmutated regions of variants are reportedly targeted by nearly half of spike-specific TCRs. Most donors were white British and more were female, and clonal diversity was possibly underestimated.

The rearrangement uses TRBV5-6 and TRBJ1-6, with TRBD1 as a possible D gene (5 bases). This receptor was taken from an adult in good health. The sequences come from peripheral blood, collected on day 0 of AZD1222 vaccination. The chain's CDR3 is CASQTGGNSPLHF. CDR3 nucleotides: TGTGCCAGTCAAACCGGGGGTAATTCACCCCTCCACTTT.